This T cell receptor beta chain was sequenced in a study of T cell responses to AZD1222 COVID-19 vaccine. General study points: Donors, mostly white British, included more females; clonal diversity was possibly underestimated. When two AZD1222 doses had been given, Spike-specific TCR breadth and depth rose. The study found vaccine-associated CD4 TCRs spanning spike, dominant at 160-218 and 743-854. Nearly half of spike-specific TCRs reportedly go after variant regions that carry no mutations.

Trimming cost V 7 bases and J 9 bases, with 13 bases left between them. This CDR3 comprises 12 residues. The germline CDR1 and CDR2 sequences are GTSNPN and SVGIG (reference sequence). Generated by immunoSEQ multiplex PCR, the TCRdb table keeps only in-frame clones and is missing some. The table records about 98,000 clones, approximately 86% of them present only once. This clone has only one observation. Its antigen is still unknown. V is TRBV30 and J is TRBJ1-6; D may be TRBD1 (5 bases). The specimen was peripheral blood, collected on day 0 of MenACWY control vaccination. The clonotype comes from an adult in good health. In DNA, the CDR3 is TGTGCCTCCGGGACTGCAGGTTCACCCCTCCACTTT. This translates into CASGTAGSPLHF.